This T cell receptor beta chain was sequenced for a study of beta chain features in type 1 diabetes. Notes on the study in general: Fewer insertions but more deletions were seen at VDJ junctions in type 1 diabetes patients. Shorter TCRB CDR3s, moderately but significantly so, marked every one of the four CD4+ subsets in Type 1 diabetes patients. Using cDNA template may skew counts toward highly expressing activated cells.

Comments on this clone: Its antigen is undetermined.

J gave up 10 bases and V 4 bases, and 6 bases lay outside the gene matches. CDR3 length: 13 amino acids. Germline assignment: CDR1 LGHNA and CDR2 YSLEER. Sorting with CD45RO/CCR7/CD25/CD127/CD95/CD27 yielded naive, central memory, regulatory and stem-like memory CD4+ cells. The study reverse transcribed the entire isolated RNA, so it sequenced expressed TCRB transcripts. The table came from immunoSEQ multiplex PCR; TCRdb's copy has only in-frame clones and leaves some out. The sample consists of about 340,000 clones, roughly a tenth of them appearing once. This clonotype originated in a man aged 25 to 40 with type 1 diabetes. The J gene is TRBJ1-2, the V gene TRBV4-3; 10 bases map to TRBD1. Sequenced material: central memory CD4+ T cells from blood. The CDR3 loop reads CASSLGQGVAYTF. The CDR3 coding sequence is TGCGCCAGCAGCCTCGGACAGGGGGTCGCCTACACCTTC.